This paragraph reports one T cell receptor beta chain. This record belongs to a study of blood T cell repertoires in COVID-19. Whole-study context: Sources were T cells, B-cell-depleted T cells, or PBMCs; the material itself was cDNA or gDNA.

Libraries were prepared by immunoSEQ multiplex PCR; TCRdb keeps only in-frame clonotypes and omits some of them. The table lists 200,000 to 250,000 clones, roughly four fifths of them singletons. The V gene's germline CDR1 is SNHLY and CDR2 FYNNEI. The CDR3 spans 14 residues. V was trimmed by 3 bases and J by 3 bases, leaving 11 bases between them. This TCR was sampled from a woman of 80 years or more with COVID-19, enrolled during active disease. Sequenced sample: peripheral blood. V and J are TRBV2 and TRBJ2-5; D possibly corresponds to TRBD1 (6 bases). The CDR3 region is CASSEWTEKETQYF. The DNA for the CDR3 is TGTGCCAGCAGTGAGTGGACAGAAAAAGAGACCCAGTACTTC.